This TCR beta chain was identified during a study of identical twins. On this clonotype itself: Its antigen is unidentified.

Looked up from germline, CDR1 is MGHDK and CDR2 is SYGVNS. This CDR3 comprises 13 residues. V was clipped by 3 bases and J by 7 bases; unmatched bases: 5. TCRdb reprocessed the 5' RACE reads with MiXCR, giving one entry per CDR3 protein. The sample records a few hundred thousand distinct CDR3 sequences, over 8.5% being singletons. The study, taken as a whole, reports: Whereas memory repertoires showed no such difference, abundant cord blood beta clonotypes carried fewer insertions.

These data were also reused for a study on yellow fever vaccine responses in identical twins.

The sequence was collected from a woman aged 18-35 years in good health. Input material: CD8+ T cells sorted from blood. The V gene is TRBV25-1, the J gene TRBJ1-2; 7 bases are a match to TRBD1. CDR3 nucleotide sequence: TGTGCCAGCAGTGACGACAGGGTCGTTGGCTACACCTTC. The encoded protein is CASSDDRVVGYTF.